These T cell receptor beta chains were read from a single sample in a study of blood T cell repertoires in COVID-19. Clones were read by immunoSEQ multiplex PCR, and TCRdb kept only the in-frame ones, dropping some. The sample includes some 180,000 clones, 75% to 85% of them seen just once. Sequencing input: peripheral blood. These receptors were taken from a woman aged 40 to 50 with COVID-19, enrolled during active disease. Each CDR3 is given with its conserved first and last residue. A D gene is named only where the DNA matches it firmly. Size is omitted from some rows. Given values are once, few, many or a class for expanded clones.

CDR3nt	CDR3aa	j_gene	abundance	len	d_gene	v_gene
TGTGCCAGCTCACCACTTCGGGGGAAGAGCACAGATACGCAGTATTTT	CASSPLRGKSTDTQYF	TRBJ2-3	NA	16	NA	TRBV18
TGTGCCAGCAGCTTGGGGGAGGGGGTAAGCTATGGCTACACCTTC	CASSLGEGVSYGYTF	TRBJ1-2	many	15	NA	TRBV7-2
TGTGCCACCAGCAGAGATCAGTTAGCGGGAGATTCCTACGAGCAGTACTTC	CATSRDQLAGDSYEQYF	TRBJ2-7	NA	17	TRBD2	TRBV15
TGTGCCAGCAGCTTAACAGACACGAACACTGAAGCTTTCTTT	CASSLTDTNTEAFF	TRBJ1-1	NA	14	NA	TRBV11-1
TGTGCCACCAGCAGCCTTCGGAGAGGGCTGGGGGAAAAACTGTTTTTT	CATSSLRRGLGEKLFF	TRBJ1-4	NA	16	NA	TRBV15
TGTGCCAGCCAAAGAACAGGGCGACGGACCGGGGAGCTGTTTTTT	CASQRTGRRTGELFF	TRBJ2-2	once	15	NA	TRBV28
TGTGCCAGCAGTGAAGCGGGCAGGAGGGTCCTGACTTTC	CASSEAGRRVLTF	TRBJ2-6	NA	13	NA	TRBV6-1
TGTGCCAGCAGCTTAGGGGGAACCGCGGGAGGTTTAAGGGAGACCCAGTACTTC	CASSLGGTAGGLRETQYF	TRBJ2-5	once	18	TRBD2	TRBV7-9
TGCAGCGTTAGAGGACTAGCGGGGGGGGAGACCCAGTACTTC	CSVRGLAGGETQYF	TRBJ2-5	NA	14	TRBD2	TRBV29-1
TGTGCTAGCAGCCTGGACGGAGGTGGTGAGCAGTTCTTC	CASSLDGGGEQFF	TRBJ2-1	few	13	NA	TRBV7-7
TGTGCCAGCAGAGGAGATCTAAGAAGCAATCAGCCCCAGCATTTT	CASRGDLRSNQPQHF	TRBJ1-5	NA	15	NA	TRBV6-5
TGTGCCAGCTCACCACACCCCGGAGGAGGGGAGACCCAGTACTTC	CASSPHPGGGETQYF	TRBJ2-5	once	15	NA	TRBV18
TGTGCCAGCTCACTAGACCGGGACAGCCACCGGTATGGCTACACCTTC	CASSLDRDSHRYGYTF	TRBJ1-2	NA	16	TRBD1	TRBV18
TGTGCCAGCAGCCCTTGGTTGGTAAAAGTAGCCGGGGAGCTGTTTTTT	CASSPWLVKVAGELFF	TRBJ2-2	NA	16	NA	TRBV5-6
TGCGCCAGCAGCTCGGGCGGGAGTGTCATTCGTGAGCAGTTCTTC	CASSSGGSVIREQFF	TRBJ2-1	few	15	TRBD2	TRBV5-1